These 26 T cell receptor beta chains came from one sample sequenced in a study of blood T cell repertoires in COVID-19 (dated by TCRdb to about 2020). Library prep was done by the immunoSEQ multiplex PCR assay. TCRdb took this table from immuneACCESS and kept in-frame rearrangements with V and J called. Such tables lack part of the clones; where checked against another copy, unresolved V genes explain under half of the gap, and the rest is unexplained. Here the sample has 250,000 to 300,000 clones; around nine tenths occur a single time. The ten biggest clones cover approximately 10% of the sample. The sequencing input was peripheral blood. The receptors were sampled from a woman aged 25 to 39 with COVID-19, enrolled during active disease.

The chain links TRBV7-8 to TRBJ2-3; 9 nucleotides match TRBD2. Germline CDR1 and CDR2: SGHVS and FQNEAQ. The CDR3 loop spans 14 amino acids. V gave up 8 bases and J gave up 1 base; unmatched junction bases: 4. CDR3 sequence: CASSRLAGTDTQYF. CDR3 nucleotide sequence: TGTGCCAGCTCCCGACTAGCGGGCACAGATACGCAGTATTTT.

The rearrangement links TRBV30 to TRBJ1-2; a possible D gene is TRBD1 (5 bases). Trimming removed 5 bases at V and 8 bases at J, with 9 bases between. The germline gives CDR1 GTSNPN, CDR2 SVGIG (reference sequence). CDR3 length equals 10 residues. The CDR3: CAWDSGGYTF. The CDR3 nucleotides read TGTGCCTGGGACAGTGGGGGCTACACCTTC.

The chain joins TRBV28 to TRBJ1-2, with D perhaps matching TRBD1 (6 bases). The CDR3 totals 15 residues. Germline lookup yields CDR1 MDHEN and CDR2 SYDVKM. Trimming cost V 7 bases and J 4 bases, with 19 bases left between them. The CDR3 spells CASTGERGTVYGYTF. The CDR3 bases are TGTGCCAGCACCGGGGAGAGGGGGACGGTCTATGGCTACACCTTC.

The CDR3 DNA follows: TGTGCCAGCAGCCAAGATCCCGCAGGGTTGGTGCGTGGCTACACCTTC. Translated, it gives CASSQDPAGLVRGYTF. This chain uses TRBV3-1 (or the pseudogene TRBV3-2) with TRBJ1-2, with a possible D match to TRBD1 (5 bases). The germline V gene encodes CDR1 LGHDT and CDR2 YNNKEL (reference sequence). V lost 0 bases to trimming and J lost 7 bases, with 18 bases between them. The length of the CDR3 is 16 residues.

The rearrangement links TRBV28 to TRBJ2-7, with D perhaps TRBD1 (5 bases). V was pared by 2 bases and J by 4 bases, with 9 bases between. The CDR3 runs to 13 residues. In germline, CDR1 is MDHEN, CDR2 SYDVKM. Here the CDR3 reads CASSLDRIYEQYF. The CDR3 DNA reads as TGTGCCAGCAGTTTAGACAGAATATACGAGCAGTACTTC.

The rearrangement uses TRBV19 and TRBJ2-1, with 8 bases fitting TRBD1. The CDR3 is 15 residues long. Per germline, CDR1 LNHDA and CDR2 SQIVND (reference sequence). The V segment lost 6 bases and the J segment 4 bases; nucleotides outside the gene matches: 8. For the CDR3, the DNA is TGTGCCAGTAGACCGACAGGGGCGTTTTACAATGAGCAGTTCTTC. It codes for CASRPTGAFYNEQFF.

This chain uses TRBV7-2 with TRBJ2-3; 11 nucleotides line up with TRBD1. CDR3 length: 16 amino acids. With 5 bases clipped from V and 3 bases from J, the junction kept 7 bases outside the gene matches. Per germline, CDR1 SGHTA and CDR2 FQGNSA. The CDR3 protein is CASSKGTGGFTDTQYF. The CDR3, as DNA: TGTGCCAGCAGCAAAGGGACAGGGGGTTTTACAGATACGCAGTATTTT. Full variable domain (rest looked up from reference TRBV7-2 and TRBJ2-3): GAGVSQSPSNKVTEKGKDVELRCDPISGHTALYWYRQSLGQGLEFLIYFQGNSAPDKSGLPSDRFSAERTGGSVSTLTIQRTQQEDSAVYLCASSKGTGGFTDTQYFGPGTRLTVL.

The J gene is TRBJ1-5, the V gene TRBV10-2, with TRBD1 matching over 7 bases. The germline V gene encodes CDR1 WSHSY and CDR2 SAAADI. This CDR3 region has 14 residues. The junction had 9 bases not matched to a gene; V was cut back by 7 bases and J by 6 bases. This CDR3 is CASTKTGRGQPQHF. CDR3 DNA sequence: TGCGCCAGCACCAAGACAGGGAGAGGTCAGCCCCAGCATTTT.

The chain recombines TRBV24-1 with TRBJ1-5; possible D gene TRBD1, 5 bases. Germline lookup yields CDR1 KGHDR and CDR2 SFDVKD. V was pared by 4 bases and J by 8 bases, with 20 bases between. The CDR3 is 16 amino acids. The CDR3 DNA follows: TGTGCCACCAGTGACCCGACAGACCTTTGGAATAAGCCCCAGCATTTT. Its protein product is CATSDPTDLWNKPQHF.

The chain recombines TRBV21-1 with TRBJ2-2; the table's D call, TRBD1, was not checked against the DNA. TRBV21-1 constitutes a pseudogene. The CDR3 contains 16 residues. The CDR3 protein is CASRLDRGPRTGELFF. The CDR3 DNA follows: TGTGCCAGCAGACTCGACAGGGGGCCCCGTACCGGGGAGCTGTTTTTT.

The V gene is TRBV11-2, the J gene TRBJ2-1, with D perhaps TRBD2 (6 bases). There are 16 residues in the CDR3. Germline lookup yields CDR1 SGHAT and CDR2 FQNNGV. The V end was cut by 5 bases, the J end by 0 bases, with 14 bases between. The CDR3 bases are TGTGCCAGCAGCGACGCGGGACGGAGCTCCTACAATGAGCAGTTCTTC. Translating it yields CASSDAGRSSYNEQFF.

The chain combines TRBV4-2 with TRBJ1-5; D unclear. Germline V CDR1 and CDR2: LGHNA, YNFKEQ. V was trimmed by 4 bases and J by 2 bases, leaving 9 bases between them. The CDR3 sequence is 14 residues long. The CDR3 reads CASSPLLGNQPQHF. Written as DNA, the CDR3 is TGTGCCAGCAGCCCTCTATTGGGCAATCAGCCCCAGCATTTT.

The genes are TRBV24-1 and TRBJ1-1; D is possibly TRBD1 (6 bases). Germline-derived CDR1 and CDR2 are KGHDR and SFDVKD. This CDR3 has 18 amino acids. V was shortened by 4 bases and J by 4 bases, with 24 bases between the two germline ends. CDR3 coding DNA: TGTGCCACCAGTGACCCACAACCAACCGCAGGGGCAGGCACTGAAGCTTTCTTT. It codes for CATSDPQPTAGAGTEAFF.

The CDR3 reads CASTASGEDNEQFF. The DNA of the CDR3 is TGTGCCAGCACGGCTAGCGGGGAGGACAATGAGCAGTTCTTC. The rearrangement links TRBV6-5 to TRBJ2-1, with 9 bases aligning to TRBD2. V lost 7 bases, J lost 5 bases, and 6 bases stayed unmatched. Germline V gene data show CDR1 as MNHEY and CDR2 as SVGAGI. This CDR3 has 14 residues.

In DNA, the CDR3 is TGTGCCAGCAGCCTATCCAGGGGGGTCAATTCACCCCTCCACTTT. This translates into CASSLSRGVNSPLHF. The chain carries TRBV28 and TRBJ1-6, with 7 positions matching TRBD1. This CDR3 region has 15 residues. Germline V gives CDR1 MDHEN, CDR2 SYDVKM. J gave up 7 bases and V 6 bases, and 9 bases lay outside the gene matches.

The chain employs TRBV1 and TRBJ2-3; no DNA check was done on the table's D call, TRBD1. TRBV1 is labeled a pseudogene. The length of the CDR3 is 15 residues. The CDR3 spells CTSQSGKGGTDTQYF. The CDR3 DNA is TGCACCAGCCAGTCCGGGAAGGGGGGCACAGATACGCAGTATTTT.

The chain links TRBV28 to TRBJ2-1; 7 bases map to TRBD1. In germline, CDR1 is MDHEN, CDR2 SYDVKM. V trimming: 5 bases; J trimming: 5 bases; junction bases outside the gene matches: 18. The CDR3 contains 18 residues. CDR3 sequence: CASSPIPRQGTLDNEQFF. DNA of the CDR3: TGTGCCAGCAGTCCCATTCCGAGACAGGGCACACTGGACAATGAGCAGTTCTTC.

In DNA, the CDR3 is TGTGCCAGCAGCGACAGGAGACAGAACACTGAAGCTTTCTTT. It specifies CASSDRRQNTEAFF. The rearrangement uses TRBV5-4 and TRBJ1-1; the D gene is possibly TRBD1 (6 bases). Trimming left V 4 bases short and J 1 base short, with 11 bases between. The CDR3 extends over 14 amino acids. CDR1 is SGHNT, CDR2 YYREEE, per germline (reference sequence). The variable domain in full, completed from reference TRBV5-4 and TRBJ1-1, reads ETGVTQSPTHLIKTRGQQVTLRCSSQSGHNTVSWYQQALGQGPQFIFQYYREEENGRGNFPPRFSGLQFPNYSSELNVNALELDDSALYLCASSDRRQNTEAFFGQGTRLTVV.

The CDR3 DNA reads TGTGCCAGCAGTGAGAGCCAGGGTAGCCAAGAGACCCAGTACTTC. This translates into CASSESQGSQETQYF. This sequence joins TRBV6-2 or TRBV6-3 and TRBJ2-5; tentative D call: TRBD1 (5 bases). The CDR3 totals 15 residues. The V gene lost 5 bases and the J gene lost 1 base, with 14 bases spanning the gap. The V gene's germline CDR1 is MNHEY and CDR2 SVGEGT.

The rearrangement joins TRBV27 to TRBJ2-1, with D maybe TRBD2 (7 bases). In germline, CDR1 is MNHEY, CDR2 SMNVEV (reference sequence). The CDR3 is made up of 16 amino acids. Trimming removed 5 bases from V and 6 bases from J, with 20 bases in between. CDR3 bases: TGTGCCAGCAGTCCAGAGATCGGGGGGCTACCCAATGAGCAGTTCTTC. Encoded protein: CASSPEIGGLPNEQFF.

The chain employs TRBV2 and TRBJ1-4, with 9 bases identical to TRBD1. The CDR3 sequence is 16 residues long. Germline V gene data show CDR1 as SNHLY and CDR2 as FYNNEI. Losses at the gene ends were 4 bases for V and 8 bases for J; bases not matched to a gene: 11. The CDR3 region has the DNA TGTGCCAGCAGTGCCCCTAAACGACAGGGGGGAGAAAAACTGTTTTTT. It encodes CASSAPKRQGGEKLFF.

The V call is TRBV30, the J call TRBJ2-5; 7 positions match TRBD1. Looked up from germline, CDR1 is GTSNPN and CDR2 is SVGIG (reference sequence). The V gene end was trimmed by 2 bases and the J gene end by 4 bases; junction bases not matched to a gene: 10. This CDR3 spans 15 amino acids. Here the CDR3 DNA reads TGTGCCTGGAGTCCTGGACAGGTACGACGAGAGACCCAGTACTTC. This gives the protein CAWSPGQVRRETQYF.

This rearrangement joins TRBV3-1 (or the pseudogene TRBV3-2) to TRBJ2-1; 10 bases map to TRBD2. V shed 2 bases, J shed 5 bases, and the junction held 12 bases outside the gene matches. This CDR3 region has 18 residues. Germline CDR1 LGHDT, CDR2 YNNKEL (reference sequence). CDR3 in amino acids: CASSQYRSGTSVNNEQFF. DNA for the CDR3: TGTGCCAGCAGCCAATACAGGAGCGGGACTAGCGTCAACAATGAGCAGTTCTTC.

The gene calls are TRBV10-3 and TRBJ2-3; 9 bases match TRBD2. The length of the CDR3 is 15 residues. V trimming: 6 bases; J trimming: 2 bases; junction bases outside the gene matches: 6. From germline, CDR1 is ENHRY and CDR2 SYGVKD. CDR3 loop: CAIRMTSGPTDTQYF. In DNA form, the CDR3 reads TGTGCCATCAGGATGACTAGCGGCCCCACAGATACGCAGTATTTT.

The J gene is TRBJ2-7, the V gene TRBV19; 9 nucleotides match TRBD2. V shed 5 bases, J shed 5 bases, and the junction held 10 bases outside the gene matches. The CDR3 length is 15 residues. Germline CDR1 and CDR2: LNHDA and SQIVND (reference sequence). CDR3 DNA sequence: TGTGCCAGTAGTCCCCCGGGACTAGCCACCGACGAGCAGTACTTC. Translating it yields CASSPPGLATDEQYF.

This clone has a single count. The chain has TRBV28 and TRBJ2-3, with a tentative D call TRBD1 (5 bases). Germline CDR1 and CDR2: MDHEN and SYDVKM. This CDR3 has 13 amino acids. V lost 5 bases and J 8 bases, leaving 14 bases between the germline ends. CDR3 sequence reads: CASSTDTPATQYF. The CDR3 bases are TGTGCCAGCAGTACGGACACGCCAGCTACGCAGTATTTT.